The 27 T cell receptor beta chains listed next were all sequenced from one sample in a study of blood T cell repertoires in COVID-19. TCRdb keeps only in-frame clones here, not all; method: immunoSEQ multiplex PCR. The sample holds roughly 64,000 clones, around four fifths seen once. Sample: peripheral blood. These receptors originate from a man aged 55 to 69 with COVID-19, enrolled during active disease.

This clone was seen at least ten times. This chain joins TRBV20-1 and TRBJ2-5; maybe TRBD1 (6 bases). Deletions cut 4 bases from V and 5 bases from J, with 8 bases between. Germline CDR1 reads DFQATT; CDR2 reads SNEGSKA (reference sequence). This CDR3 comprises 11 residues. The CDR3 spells CSATRGETQYF. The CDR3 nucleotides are TGCAGTGCTACTAGGGGGGAGACCCAGTACTTC.

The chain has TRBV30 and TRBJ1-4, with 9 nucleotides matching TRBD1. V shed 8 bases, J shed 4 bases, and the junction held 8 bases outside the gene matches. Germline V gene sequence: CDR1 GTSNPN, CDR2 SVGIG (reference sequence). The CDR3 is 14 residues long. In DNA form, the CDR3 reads TGTGCCGGAACAGGGACAGGGTTTAATGAAAAACTGTTTTTT. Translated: CAGTGTGFNEKLFF. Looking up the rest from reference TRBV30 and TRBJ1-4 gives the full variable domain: SQTIHQWPATLVQPVGSPLSLECTVEGTSNPNLYWYRQAAGRGLQLLFYSVGIGQISSEVPQNLSASRPQDRQFILSSKKLLLSDSGFYLCAGTGTGFNEKLFFGSGTQLSVL.

The CDR3 here is CSVLRGAGYNEQFF. The CDR3 DNA reads as TGCAGCGTTTTGCGGGGGGCCGGGTACAATGAGCAGTTCTTC. The chain links TRBV29-1 to TRBJ2-1; TRBD2 aligns across 8 bases. The length of the CDR3 is 14 residues. V lost 5 bases to trimming and J lost 4 bases; unmatched junction nucleotides: 7. Germline-derived CDR1 and CDR2 are SQVTM and ANQGSEA.

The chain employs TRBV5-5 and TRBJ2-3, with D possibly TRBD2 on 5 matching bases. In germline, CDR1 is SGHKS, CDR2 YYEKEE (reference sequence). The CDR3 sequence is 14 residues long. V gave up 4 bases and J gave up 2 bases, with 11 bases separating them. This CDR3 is CASSVLGYTDTQYF. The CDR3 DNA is TGTGCCAGCAGCGTACTAGGATACACAGATACGCAGTATTTT.

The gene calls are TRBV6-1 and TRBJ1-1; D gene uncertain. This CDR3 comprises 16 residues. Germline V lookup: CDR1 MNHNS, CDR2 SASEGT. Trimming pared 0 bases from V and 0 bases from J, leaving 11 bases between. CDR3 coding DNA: TGTGCCAGCAGTGAAGCGCGGGTTAGAATGAACACTGAAGCTTTCTTT. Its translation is CASSEARVRMNTEAFF.

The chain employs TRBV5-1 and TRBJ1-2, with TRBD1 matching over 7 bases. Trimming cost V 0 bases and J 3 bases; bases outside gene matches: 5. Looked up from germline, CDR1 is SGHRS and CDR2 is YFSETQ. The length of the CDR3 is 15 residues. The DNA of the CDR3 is TGCGCCAGCAGCTTGGCCGGAGGGGGCGACTATGGCTACACCTTC. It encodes CASSLAGGGDYGYTF.

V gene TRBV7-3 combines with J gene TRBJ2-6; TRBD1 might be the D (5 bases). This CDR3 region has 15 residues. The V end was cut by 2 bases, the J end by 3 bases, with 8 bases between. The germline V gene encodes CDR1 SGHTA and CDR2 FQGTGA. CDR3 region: CASSLVGDGANVLTF. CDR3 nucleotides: TGTGCCAGCAGCTTAGTAGGGGATGGGGCCAACGTCCTGACTTTC.

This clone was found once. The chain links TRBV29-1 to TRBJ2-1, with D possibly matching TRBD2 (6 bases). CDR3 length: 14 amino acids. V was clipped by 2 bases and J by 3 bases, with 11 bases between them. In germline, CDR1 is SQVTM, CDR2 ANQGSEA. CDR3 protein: CSVEWGEVYNEQFF. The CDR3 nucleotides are TGCAGCGTTGAATGGGGGGAGGTCTACAATGAGCAGTTCTTC.

The DNA of the CDR3 is TGTGCCAGCAGTTACTCGGACAGCTCCTACGAGCAGTACTTC. Its translation: CASSYSDSSYEQYF. V is TRBV6-5 and J is TRBJ2-7; possibly TRBD1 for D (6 bases). Trimming stripped 0 bases from V and 0 bases from J, with 6 bases between. Germline V lookup: CDR1 MNHEY, CDR2 SVGAGI. CDR3 size: 14 residues.

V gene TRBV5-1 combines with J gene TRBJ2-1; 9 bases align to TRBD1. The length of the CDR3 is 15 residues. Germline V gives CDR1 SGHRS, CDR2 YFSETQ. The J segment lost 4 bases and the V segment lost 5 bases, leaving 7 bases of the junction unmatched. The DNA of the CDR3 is TGCGCCAGCAGGGTATCCGGGACAGGGTACAATGAGCAGTTCTTC. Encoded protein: CASRVSGTGYNEQFF.

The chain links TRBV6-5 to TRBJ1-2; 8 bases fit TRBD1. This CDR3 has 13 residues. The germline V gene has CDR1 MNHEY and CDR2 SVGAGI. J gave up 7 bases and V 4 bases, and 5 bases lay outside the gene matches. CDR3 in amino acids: CASSSGTGFGYTF. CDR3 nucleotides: TGTGCCAGCAGTTCCGGGACAGGATTTGGCTACACCTTC.

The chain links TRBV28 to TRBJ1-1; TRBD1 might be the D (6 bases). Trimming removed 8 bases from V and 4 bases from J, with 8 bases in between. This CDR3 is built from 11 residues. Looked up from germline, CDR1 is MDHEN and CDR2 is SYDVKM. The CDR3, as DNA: TGTGCCAGCGGGGGCATCACTGAAGCTTTCTTT. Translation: CASGGITEAFF.

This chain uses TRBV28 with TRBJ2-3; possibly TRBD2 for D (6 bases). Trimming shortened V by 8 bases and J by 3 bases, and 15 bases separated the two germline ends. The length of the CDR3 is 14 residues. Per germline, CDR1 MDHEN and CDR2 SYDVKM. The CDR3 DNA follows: TGTGCCAGCGGGAGGACTTGGCGGACAGATACGCAGTATTTT. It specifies CASGRTWRTDTQYF.

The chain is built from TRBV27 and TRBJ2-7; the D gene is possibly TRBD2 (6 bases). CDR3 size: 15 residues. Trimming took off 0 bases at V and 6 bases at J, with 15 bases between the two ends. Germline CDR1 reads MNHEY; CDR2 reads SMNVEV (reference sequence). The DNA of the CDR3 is TGTGCCAGCAGTTTATCCGGGCGGCGGGGAGGCGAGCAGTACTTC. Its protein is CASSLSGRRGGEQYF.

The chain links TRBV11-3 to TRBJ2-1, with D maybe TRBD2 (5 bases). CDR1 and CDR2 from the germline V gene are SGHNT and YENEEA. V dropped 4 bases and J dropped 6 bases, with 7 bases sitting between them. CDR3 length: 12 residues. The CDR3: CASSSTSNEQFF. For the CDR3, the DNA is TGTGCCAGCAGCTCAACTAGCAATGAGCAGTTCTTC.

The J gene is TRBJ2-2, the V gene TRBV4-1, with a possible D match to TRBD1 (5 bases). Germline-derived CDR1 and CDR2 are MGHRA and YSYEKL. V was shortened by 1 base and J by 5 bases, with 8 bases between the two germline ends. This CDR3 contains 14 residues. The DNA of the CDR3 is TGCGCCAGCAGCCAAGTCTCAGGGACCGGGGAGCTGTTTTTT. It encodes CASSQVSGTGELFF.

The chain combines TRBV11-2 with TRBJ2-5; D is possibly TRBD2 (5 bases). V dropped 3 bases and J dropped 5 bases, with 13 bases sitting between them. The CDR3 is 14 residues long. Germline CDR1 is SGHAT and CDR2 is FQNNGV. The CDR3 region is CASSFGIQRETQYF. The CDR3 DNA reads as TGTGCCAGCAGCTTCGGAATTCAGCGGGAGACCCAGTACTTC.

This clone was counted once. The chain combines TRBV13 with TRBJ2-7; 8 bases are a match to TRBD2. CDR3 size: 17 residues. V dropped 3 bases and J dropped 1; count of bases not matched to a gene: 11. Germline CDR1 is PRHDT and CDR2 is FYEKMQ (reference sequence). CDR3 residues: CASSLAQRAGVSYEQYF. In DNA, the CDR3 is TGTGCCAGCAGCTTGGCTCAAAGAGCGGGGGTATCCTACGAGCAGTACTTC.

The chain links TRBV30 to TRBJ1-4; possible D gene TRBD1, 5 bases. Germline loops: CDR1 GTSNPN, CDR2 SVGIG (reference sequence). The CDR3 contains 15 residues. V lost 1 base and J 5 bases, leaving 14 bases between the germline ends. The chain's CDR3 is CAWSGGAGRNEKLFF. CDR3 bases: TGTGCCTGGAGTGGTGGAGCAGGGCGGAATGAAAAACTGTTTTTT.

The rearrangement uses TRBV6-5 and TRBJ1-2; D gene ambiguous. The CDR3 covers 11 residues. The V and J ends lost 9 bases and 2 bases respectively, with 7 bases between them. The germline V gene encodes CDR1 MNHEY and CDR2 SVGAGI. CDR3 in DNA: TGTGCCAGTCGTCGGAACTATGGCTACACCTTC. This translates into CASRRNYGYTF.

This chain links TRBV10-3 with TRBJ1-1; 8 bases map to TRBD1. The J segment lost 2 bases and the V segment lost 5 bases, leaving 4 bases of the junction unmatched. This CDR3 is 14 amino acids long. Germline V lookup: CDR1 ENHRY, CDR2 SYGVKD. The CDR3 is CAISLQGVNTEAFF. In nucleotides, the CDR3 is TGTGCCATCAGTTTACAGGGGGTAAACACTGAAGCTTTCTTT.

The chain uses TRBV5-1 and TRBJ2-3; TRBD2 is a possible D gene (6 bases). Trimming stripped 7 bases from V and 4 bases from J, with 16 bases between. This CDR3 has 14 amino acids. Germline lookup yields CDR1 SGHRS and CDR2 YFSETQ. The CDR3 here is CASDNGGVADTQYF. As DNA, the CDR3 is TGCGCCAGCGACAACGGGGGAGTCGCAGATACGCAGTATTTT.

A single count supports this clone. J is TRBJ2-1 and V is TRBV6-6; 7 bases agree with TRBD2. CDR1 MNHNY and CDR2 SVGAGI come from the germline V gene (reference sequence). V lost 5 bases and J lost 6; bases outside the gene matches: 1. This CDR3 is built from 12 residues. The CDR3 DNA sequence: TGTGCCAGCAGTGGCGGGGGCAATGAGCAGTTCTTC. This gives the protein CASSGGGNEQFF.

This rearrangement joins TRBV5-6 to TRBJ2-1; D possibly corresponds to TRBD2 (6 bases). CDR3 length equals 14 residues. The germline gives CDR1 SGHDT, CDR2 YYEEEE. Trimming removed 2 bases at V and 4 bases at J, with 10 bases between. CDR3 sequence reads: CASSLIAAYNEQFF. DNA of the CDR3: TGTGCCAGCAGCTTAATAGCGGCATACAATGAGCAGTTCTTC.

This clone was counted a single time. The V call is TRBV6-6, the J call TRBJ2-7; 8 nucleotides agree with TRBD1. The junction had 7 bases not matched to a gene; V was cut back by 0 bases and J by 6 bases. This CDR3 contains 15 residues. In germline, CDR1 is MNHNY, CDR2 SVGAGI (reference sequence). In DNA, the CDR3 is TGTGCCAGCAGTTACTCGCCTGGAACAGGGGGCGAGCAGTACTTC. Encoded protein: CASSYSPGTGGEQYF.

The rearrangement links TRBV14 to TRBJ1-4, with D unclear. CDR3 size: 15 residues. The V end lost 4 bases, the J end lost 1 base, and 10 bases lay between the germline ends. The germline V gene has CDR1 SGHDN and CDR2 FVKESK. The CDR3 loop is CASSRAGITNEKLFF. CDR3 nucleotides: TGTGCCAGCAGCCGGGCCGGGATAACTAATGAAAAACTGTTTTTT.

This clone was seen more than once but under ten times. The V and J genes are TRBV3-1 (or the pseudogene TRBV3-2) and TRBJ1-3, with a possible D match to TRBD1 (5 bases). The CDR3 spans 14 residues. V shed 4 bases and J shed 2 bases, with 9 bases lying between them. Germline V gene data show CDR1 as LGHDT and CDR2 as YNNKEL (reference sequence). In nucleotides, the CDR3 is TGTGCCAGCAGCCCGCGGGACGCTGGAAACACCATATATTTT. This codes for CASSPRDAGNTIYF.